This T cell receptor beta chain was retrieved from a study of PD-L1 blockade in urothelial cancer. Study as a whole: Blood analysis took place 3 weeks (second dose) and 6 weeks after treatment start.

Regarding this clone: As yet, its antigen is unknown.

Sample numbers ranged from 1 to 8 per patient, encompassing pretreatment and on-treatment collections. The protocol was immunoSEQ multiplex PCR, while the TCRdb copy is restricted to in-frame clones and leaves out a portion. The repertoire holds 70,000 to 85,000 clones, with 84% as singletons. Study-level findings and limits: Durable benefit accompanied greater 3-week expansion of tumor-associated blood clones.

CDR1 and CDR2 (germline): SGHNT, YYREEE (reference sequence). This CDR3 is 15 amino acids long. Trimming took 5 bases from V and 10 from J; bases not matched to a gene: 14. Specimen: PBMCs, collected around atezolizumab (anti-PD-L1) treatment. The source of this sequence is an older man with urothelial cancer. The V and J genes are TRBV5-4 and TRBJ2-1; 8 bases match TRBD2. CDR3 region: CASSQRLASQGEQFF. In nucleotides, the CDR3 is TGTGCCAGCAGTCAAAGACTAGCGAGCCAGGGAGAGCAGTTCTTC.